This is a list of T cell receptor beta chains from one sample in a study of blood T cell repertoires in COVID-19. Clones were sequenced by immunoSEQ multiplex PCR, and TCRdb holds only the in-frame ones, with some missing. The sample includes about 15,000 clones, roughly 80% of them seen just once. The sequencing input was peripheral blood. The receptor source for this set is a man older than 75 with active or convalescent COVID-19. CDR3s include the opening cysteine and the closing phenylalanine or tryptophan. The order of the fields is J gene, V gene, clone size, D gene, CDR3 protein, CDR3 DNA. D genes are given only for firm matches. A clone size is listed for some rows: how often the clone was seen (once, few, many), or a class if it is expanded.

>TRBJ1-1|TRBV3-1/TRBV3-2|once|TRBD1
CASSQGQGGNTEAFF
TGTGCCAGCAGCCAGGGACAGGGCGGCAACACTGAAGCTTTCTTT
>TRBJ2-1|TRBV11-1|NA|TRBD2
CASSFDGSGDNEQFF
TGTGCCAGCAGCTTTGATGGTAGCGGGGACAATGAGCAGTTCTTC
>TRBJ2-2|TRBV11-3|NA|NA
CASTKRGAGLNTGELFF
TGTGCCAGCACCAAACGGGGGGCAGGGCTGAACACCGGGGAGCTGTTTTTT
>TRBJ1-2|TRBV12-3/TRBV12-4|once|TRBD1
CASSFDRVGYTF
TGTGCCAGCAGTTTTGACAGGGTAGGGTACACCTTC
>TRBJ1-1|TRBV15|NA|NA
CATSRDSGGTEAFF
TGTGCCACCAGCAGAGATTCCGGGGGAACTGAAGCTTTCTTT
>TRBJ1-6|TRBV5-1|NA|NA
CASSKEDSYNSPLHF
TGCGCCAGCAGCAAGGAGGACAGCTATAATTCACCCCTCCACTTT
>TRBJ2-3|TRBV5-6|NA|TRBD2
CASSWWTSGRRGITDTQYF
TGTGCCAGCAGCTGGTGGACTAGCGGACGAAGAGGAATCACAGATACGCAGTATTTT
>TRBJ2-3|TRBV19|NA|NA
CASSSPQGDTQYF
TGTGCCAGTAGTTCTCCACAGGGAGATACGCAGTATTTT
>TRBJ1-6|TRBV7-2|NA|NA
CASRWGGSSYNSPLHF
TGTGCCAGCAGGTGGGGAGGGAGCTCCTATAATTCACCCCTCCACTTT
>TRBJ1-4|TRBV5-5|NA|TRBD1
CASRRQGPSNEKLFF
TGTGCCAGCAGAAGACAGGGTCCTAGTAATGAAAAACTGTTTTTT
>TRBJ2-7|TRBV7-9|NA|NA
CASSSDRESLDYEQYF
TGTGCCAGCAGCTCCGACAGAGAATCACTGGACTACGAGCAGTACTTC
>TRBJ1-5|TRBV19|NA|NA
CASTRGYSNQPQHF
TGTGCCAGTACGAGAGGATATAGCAATCAGCCCCAGCATTTT
>TRBJ2-2|TRBV28|NA|TRBD2
CASSSASGGPNTGELFF
TGTGCCAGCAGTTCGGCTAGCGGGGGGCCGAACACCGGGGAGCTGTTTTTT
>TRBJ2-2|TRBV4-3|once|TRBD1
CASSQFPGQESPGELFF
TGCGCCAGCAGCCAATTCCCGGGACAGGAATCGCCCGGGGAGCTGTTTTTT
>TRBJ1-4|TRBV6-5|NA|TRBD1
CASSWTGKTFREKLFF
TGTGCCAGCAGTTGGACAGGGAAGACCTTTCGGGAAAAACTGTTTTTT
>TRBJ1-2|TRBV18|once|NA
CASSTIQDSNYGYTF
TGTGCCAGCTCAACCATCCAGGATTCTAACTATGGCTACACCTTC
>TRBJ1-3|TRBV5-1|few|NA
CASSLESLGPGNTIYF
TGCGCCAGCAGCTTGGAAAGTTTGGGGCCTGGAAACACCATATATTTT
>TRBJ2-2|TRBV13|NA|NA
CASSPAVNTGELFF
TGTGCCAGCAGCCCCGCGGTCAACACCGGGGAGCTGTTTTTT
>TRBJ2-3|TRBV14|NA|TRBD2
CASSPIAGGRTDTQYF
TGTGCCAGCAGCCCTATAGCGGGGGGGCGCACAGATACGCAGTATTTT
>TRBJ1-1|TRBV6-5|NA|TRBD1
CASSYAGGRSSAFF
TGTGCCAGCAGTTACGCAGGGGGCCGGTCCTCAGCTTTCTTT
>TRBJ1-5|TRBV6-2/TRBV6-3|NA|TRBD1
CASSRVRGLNQPQHF
TGTGCCAGCAGCCGAGTCAGGGGGCTCAATCAGCCCCAGCATTTT
>TRBJ1-6|TRBV7-2|NA|NA
CASSKSWGSSYNSPLHF
TGTGCCAGCAGCAAATCCTGGGGCAGCTCCTATAATTCACCCCTCCACTTT
>TRBJ2-1|TRBV5-4|once|TRBD2
CASSSGTSRGEQFF
TGTGCCAGCAGTTCCGGGACTAGCCGCGGTGAGCAGTTCTTC
>TRBJ2-7|TRBV18|NA|NA
CASSSSSYEQYF
TGTGCCAGCTCATCTAGCTCCTACGAGCAGTACTTC
>TRBJ1-1|TRBV5-6|NA|TRBD1
CASSRQGMDTEAFF
TGTGCCAGCAGCCGACAGGGAATGGACACTGAAGCTTTCTTT
>TRBJ1-2|TRBV3-1/TRBV3-2|NA|NA
CASSQDQGTASYTF
TGTGCCAGCAGCCAAGATCAGGGAACAGCCAGTTACACCTTC
>TRBJ2-4|TRBV27|once|TRBD2
CASSSRTSGNIQYF
TGTGCCAGCAGTTCACGGACTAGCGGAAACATTCAGTACTTC
>TRBJ2-7|TRBV6-5|NA|NA
CASRSRYEQYF
TGTGCCAGCAGGAGCAGGTACGAGCAGTACTTC
>TRBJ1-3|TRBV19|NA|NA
CASSTVNSGGNTIYF
TGTGCCAGTAGCACCGTCAACAGCGGTGGAAACACCATATATTTT
>TRBJ1-2|TRBV10-1|NA|NA
CASSDGANYGYTF
TGCGCCAGCAGTGACGGAGCTAACTATGGCTACACCTTC